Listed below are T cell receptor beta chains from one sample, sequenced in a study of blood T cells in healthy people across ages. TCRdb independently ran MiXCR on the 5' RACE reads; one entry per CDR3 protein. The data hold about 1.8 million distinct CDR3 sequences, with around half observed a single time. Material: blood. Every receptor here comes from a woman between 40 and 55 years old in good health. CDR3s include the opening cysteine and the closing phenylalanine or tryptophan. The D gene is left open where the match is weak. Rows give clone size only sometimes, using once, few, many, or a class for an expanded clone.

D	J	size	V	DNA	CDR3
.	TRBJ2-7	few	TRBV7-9	TGTGCCAGCACACCCTCGGACCCTTACGAGCAGTACTTC	CASTPSDPYEQYF
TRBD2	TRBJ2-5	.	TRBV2	TGTGCCAGTGGAGGGACTAGAGAAGAGACCCAGTACTTC	CASGGTREETQYF
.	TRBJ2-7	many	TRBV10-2	TGCGCCAGCAGTGAGTCCACGGTGACCTACGAGCAGTACTTC	CASSESTVTYEQYF
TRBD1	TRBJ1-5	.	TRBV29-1	TGCAGCGTTGAGGAGGGGGCTAATCAGCCCCAGCATTTT	CSVEEGANQPQHF
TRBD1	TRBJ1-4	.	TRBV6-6	TGTGCCAGCAGTCCCCAGGACAGGGGGGGGGAAAAACTGTTTTTT	CASSPQDRGGEKLFF
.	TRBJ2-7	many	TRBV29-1	TGCAGCGTCGTCGACCCGTTCTCCTACGAGCAGTACTTC	CSVVDPFSYEQYF
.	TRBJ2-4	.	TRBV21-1	TGTGCCAGCAGCAAAGAAGGGCGGGGGACACCGATAGCCAAAAACATTCAGTACTTC	CASSKEGRGTPIAKNIQYF
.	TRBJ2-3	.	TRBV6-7	TGTGCCAGCAGTTACTCGACGGGACAAGCTAGGCAGTATTTT	CASSYSTGQARQYF
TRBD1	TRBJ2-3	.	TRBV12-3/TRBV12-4	TGTGCCAGCAGGGTAGGACAGGGGGTCACAGATACGCAGTATTTT	CASRVGQGVTDTQYF
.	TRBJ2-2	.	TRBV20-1	TGCAGTGCTAGAGATTTGAGGGAGAACACCGGGGAGCTGTTTTTT	CSARDLRENTGELFF
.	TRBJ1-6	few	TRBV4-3	TGCGCCAGCAGCCATATCGGAGGGTCCTATAATTCACCCCTCCACTTT	CASSHIGGSYNSPLHF
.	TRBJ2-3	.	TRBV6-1	TGTGCCAGCAGTGAAGCCCTGAGACCGCCGAGCACAGATACGCAGTATTTT	CASSEALRPPSTDTQYF
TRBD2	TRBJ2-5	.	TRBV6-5	TGTGCCAGCAGTTACGGACTAGTTGAGCCCCAGTACTTC	CASSYGLVEPQYF
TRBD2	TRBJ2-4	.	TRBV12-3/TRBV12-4	TGTGCCAGCAGTTTCCGACTAGCGGGGGGGCCTGTAACTGGCATTCAGTACTTC	CASSFRLAGGPVTGIQYF
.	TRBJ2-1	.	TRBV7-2	TGTGCCAGCAGCCCCAAAGGGGGTGCGACCCAGTTCTTC	CASSPKGGATQFF
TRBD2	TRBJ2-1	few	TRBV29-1	TGCAGCGGGGCGACTAGCGGGGGGCCGAGCTCCTACAATGAGCAGTTCTTC	CSGATSGGPSSYNEQFF
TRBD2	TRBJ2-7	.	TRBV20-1	TGCAGTGCTAGACAAGTAGGGACTAGCGGGTGGGGCGAGCAGTACTTC	CSARQVGTSGWGEQYF
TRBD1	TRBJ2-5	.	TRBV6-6	TGTGCCAGCAGTGACGGCAGGGGGCTAGAGGCCCAGTACTTC	CASSDGRGLEAQYF
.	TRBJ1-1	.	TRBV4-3	TGCGCCAGCAGCCAGGATACGGGAACAGGGTCCACTGAAGCTTTCTTT	CASSQDTGTGSTEAFF
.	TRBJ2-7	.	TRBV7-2	TGTGCCAGCAGCTTAGTTTCTAAGACCTACGAGCAGTACTTC	CASSLVSKTYEQYF
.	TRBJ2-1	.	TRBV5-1	TGCGCCAGCCAGTCGGCGTATGAGCAGTTCTTC	CASQSAYEQFF
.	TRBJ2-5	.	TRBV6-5	TGTGCCAGCAGTTACAATCCGGGTAGACCCTACAATGAGCAGTACTTC	CASSYNPGRPYNEQYF
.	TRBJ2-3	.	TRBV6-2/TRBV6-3	TGTGCCAGCACAGACCAACCCGGTACGCAGTATTTT	CASTDQPGTQYF